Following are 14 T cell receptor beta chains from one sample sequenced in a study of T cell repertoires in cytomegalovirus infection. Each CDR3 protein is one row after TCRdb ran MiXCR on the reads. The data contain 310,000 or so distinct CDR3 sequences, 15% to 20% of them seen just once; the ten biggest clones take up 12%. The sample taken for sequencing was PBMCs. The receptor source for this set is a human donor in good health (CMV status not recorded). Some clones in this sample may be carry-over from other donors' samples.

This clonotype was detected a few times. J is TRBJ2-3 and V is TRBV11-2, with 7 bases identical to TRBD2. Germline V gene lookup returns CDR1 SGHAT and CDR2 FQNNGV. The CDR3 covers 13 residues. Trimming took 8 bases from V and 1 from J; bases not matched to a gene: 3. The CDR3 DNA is TGTGCCAGCGGCCTAGCGGGCACAGATACGCAGTATTTT. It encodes CASGLAGTDTQYF.

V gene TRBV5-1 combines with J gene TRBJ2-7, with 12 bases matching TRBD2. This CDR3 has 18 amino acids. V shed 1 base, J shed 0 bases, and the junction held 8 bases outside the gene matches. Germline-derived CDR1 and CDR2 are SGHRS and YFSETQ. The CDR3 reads CASSLYRLAGESSYEQYF. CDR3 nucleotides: TGCGCCAGCAGCTTGTACCGACTAGCGGGGGAATCCTCCTACGAGCAGTACTTC.

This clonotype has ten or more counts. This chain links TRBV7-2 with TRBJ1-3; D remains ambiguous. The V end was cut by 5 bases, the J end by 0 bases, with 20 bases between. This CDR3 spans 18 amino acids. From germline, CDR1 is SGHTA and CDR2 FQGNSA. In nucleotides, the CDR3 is TGTGCCAGCAGCCCGCGTATCCCGGAAGGGTTCTCTGGAAACACCATATATTTT. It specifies CASSPRIPEGFSGNTIYF. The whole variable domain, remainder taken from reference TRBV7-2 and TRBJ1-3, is GAGVSQSPSNKVTEKGKDVELRCDPISGHTALYWYRQSLGQGLEFLIYFQGNSAPDKSGLPSDRFSAERTGGSVSTLTIQRTQQEDSAVYLCASSPRIPEGFSGNTIYFGEGSWLTVV.

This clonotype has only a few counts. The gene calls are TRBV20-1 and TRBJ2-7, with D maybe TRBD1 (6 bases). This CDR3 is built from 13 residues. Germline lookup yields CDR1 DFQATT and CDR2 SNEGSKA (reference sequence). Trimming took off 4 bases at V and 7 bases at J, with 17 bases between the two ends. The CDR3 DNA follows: TGCAGTGCTAATAGACAGGCTTTATGGGAGCAGTACTTC. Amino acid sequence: CSANRQALWEQYF.

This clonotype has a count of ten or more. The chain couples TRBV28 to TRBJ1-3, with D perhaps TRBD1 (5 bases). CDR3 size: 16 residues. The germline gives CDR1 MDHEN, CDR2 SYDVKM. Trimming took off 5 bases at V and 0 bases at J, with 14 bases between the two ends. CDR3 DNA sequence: TGTGCCAGCAGTACCCCCGGGACCTACTCTGGAAACACCATATATTTT. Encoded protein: CASSTPGTYSGNTIYF. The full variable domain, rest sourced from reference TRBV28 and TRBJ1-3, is DVKVTQSSRYLVKRTGEKVFLECVQDMDHENMFWYRQDPGLGLRLIYFSYDVKMKEKGDIPEGYSVSREKKERFSLILESASTNQTSMYLCASSTPGTYSGNTIYFGEGSWLTVV.

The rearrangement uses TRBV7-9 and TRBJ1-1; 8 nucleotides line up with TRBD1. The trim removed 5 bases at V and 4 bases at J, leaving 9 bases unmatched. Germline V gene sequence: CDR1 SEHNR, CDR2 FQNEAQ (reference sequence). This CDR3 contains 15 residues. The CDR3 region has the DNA TGTGCCAGCAGCAGCCCCGACAGGGGCTCCACTGAAGCTTTCTTT. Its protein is CASSSPDRGSTEAFF.

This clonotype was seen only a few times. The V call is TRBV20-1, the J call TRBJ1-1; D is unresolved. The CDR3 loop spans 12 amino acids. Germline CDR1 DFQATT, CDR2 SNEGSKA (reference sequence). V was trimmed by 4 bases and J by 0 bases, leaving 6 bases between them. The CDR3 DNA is TGCAGTGCTAACCAGGTGAACACTGAAGCTTTCTTT. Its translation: CSANQVNTEAFF.

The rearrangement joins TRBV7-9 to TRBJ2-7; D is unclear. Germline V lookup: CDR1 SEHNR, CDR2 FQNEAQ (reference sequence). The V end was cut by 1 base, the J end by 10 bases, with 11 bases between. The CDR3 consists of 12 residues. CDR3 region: CASSLGPPEQYF. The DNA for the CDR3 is TGTGCCAGCAGCTTAGGACCGCCCGAACAGTACTTC.

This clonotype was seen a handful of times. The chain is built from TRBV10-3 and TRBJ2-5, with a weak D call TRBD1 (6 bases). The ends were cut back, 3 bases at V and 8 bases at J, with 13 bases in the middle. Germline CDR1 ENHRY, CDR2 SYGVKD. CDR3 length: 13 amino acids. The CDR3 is CAISDPQGNTQYF. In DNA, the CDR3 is TGTGCCATCAGTGATCCGCAGGGGAATACCCAGTACTTC.

Here the CDR3 DNA reads TGTGCCAGCAGCCAAACTGGACAGGTCCACTACAATGAGCAGTTCTTC. This codes for CASSQTGQVHYNEQFF. This chain uses TRBV4-2 with TRBJ2-1; 7 nucleotides match TRBD1. Germline-derived CDR1 and CDR2 are LGHNA and YNFKEQ. The ends lost 2 bases at V and 3 bases at J; junction bases unmatched: 7. The CDR3 covers 16 residues.

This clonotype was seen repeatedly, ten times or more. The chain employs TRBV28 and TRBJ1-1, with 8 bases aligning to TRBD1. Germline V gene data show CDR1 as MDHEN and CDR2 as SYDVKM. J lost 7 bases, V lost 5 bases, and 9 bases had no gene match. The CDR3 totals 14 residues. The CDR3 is CASSPPGTGIEAFF. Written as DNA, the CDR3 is TGTGCCAGCAGTCCCCCCGGGACAGGAATTGAAGCTTTCTTT.

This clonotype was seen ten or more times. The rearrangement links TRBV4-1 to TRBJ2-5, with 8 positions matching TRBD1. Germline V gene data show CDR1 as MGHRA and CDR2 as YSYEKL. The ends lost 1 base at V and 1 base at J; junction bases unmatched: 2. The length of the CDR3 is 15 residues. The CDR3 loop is CASSQGDRGQETQYF. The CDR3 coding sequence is TGCGCCAGCAGCCAAGGTGACAGGGGCCAAGAGACCCAGTACTTC.

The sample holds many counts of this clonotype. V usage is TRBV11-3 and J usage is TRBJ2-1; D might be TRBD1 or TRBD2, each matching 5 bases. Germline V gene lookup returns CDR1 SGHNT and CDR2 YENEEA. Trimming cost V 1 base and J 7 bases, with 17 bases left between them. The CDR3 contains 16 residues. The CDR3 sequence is CASSLGTGTDLNEQFF. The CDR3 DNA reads TGTGCCAGCAGCTTAGGAACCGGGACGGACCTGAATGAGCAGTTCTTC.

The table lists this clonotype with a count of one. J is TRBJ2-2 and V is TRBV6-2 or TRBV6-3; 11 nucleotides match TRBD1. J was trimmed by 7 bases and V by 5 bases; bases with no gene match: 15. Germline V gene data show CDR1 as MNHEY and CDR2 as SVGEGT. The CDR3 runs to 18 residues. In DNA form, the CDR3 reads TGTGCCAGCAGTGAAGGACAGGGGGCGGTAACTTATTTCGGGGAGCTGTTTTTT. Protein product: CASSEGQGAVTYFGELFF.